This is a list of T cell receptor beta chains from one sample in a study of cytomegalovirus exposure and HLA in healthy donors. The method was immunoSEQ multiplex PCR; TCRdb's version includes in-frame clones alone and lacks a portion of them. This sample carries 75,000 to 90,000 clones, roughly 80% of them seen once, and the ten largest clones take around a fifth. The specimen was PBMCs. These receptors originate from a woman aged 40-49 years in good health and CMV-seropositive. The CDR3 runs from the conserved cysteine through the conserved F or W. D genes are given only for firm matches. Only part of the rows carry a size: once, few, many, or a class if the clone is expanded.

>TRBJ1-1|-|-|TRBV18
TGTGCCAGCTCACGGGCAGGGAACACTGAAGCTTTCTTT
CASSRAGNTEAFF
>TRBJ1-2|-|-|TRBV18
TGTGCCAGCTCACCACGACAGGCCCAAGCAGTAAACTATGGCTACACCTTC
CASSPRQAQAVNYGYTF
>TRBJ1-1|TRBD1|-|TRBV2
TGTGCCAGCAGTGAATTAGGGACAGGGGGCGCGGGCGGCACTGAAGCTTTCTTT
CASSELGTGGAGGTEAFF
>TRBJ2-7|-|-|TRBV28
TGTGCCAGCAGTTTAGGGCGCGGGACCCTTCGGAACGAGCAGTACTTC
CASSLGRGTLRNEQYF
>TRBJ1-5|-|-|TRBV19
TGTGCCAGTAGTGTGACAGGACCTGATCAGCCCCAGCATTTT
CASSVTGPDQPQHF
>TRBJ1-6|-|-|TRBV6-5
TGTGCCAGCAGGAGAGTGAGCTCCTATAATTCACCCCTCCACTTT
CASRRVSSYNSPLHF
>TRBJ1-5|-|-|TRBV28
TGTGCCAGCAGTTTCAGCGGCCCCAATCAGCCCCAGCATTTT
CASSFSGPNQPQHF
>TRBJ2-2|TRBD1|-|TRBV29-1
TGCAGCGCTAGGGACAGACCCACCGGGGAGCTATTTTTT
CSARDRPTGELFF
>TRBJ1-6|-|few|TRBV6-1
TGTGCCAGCAGCACAGGCGGGAGTTCACCCCTCCACTTT
CASSTGGSSPLHF
>TRBJ2-7|TRBD1|once|TRBV19
TGTGCCAGTAGCAGGGACAGGGGGGTGTACGAGCAGTACTTC
CASSRDRGVYEQYF
>TRBJ2-1|TRBD2|-|TRBV6-1
TGTGCCAGCAGTGAATCTAGCGGGGTCTTTGAGCAGTTCTTC
CASSESSGVFEQFF
>TRBJ2-1|TRBD2|once|TRBV6-5
TGTGCCAGCAGTTACCTAGCGGGACCCTACAATGAGCAGTTCTTC
CASSYLAGPYNEQFF
>TRBJ2-7|-|-|TRBV10-3
TGTGCCATCAGGGCGCCAGGATCCTACGAGCAGTACTTC
CAIRAPGSYEQYF
>TRBJ2-1|TRBD1|-|TRBV5-4
TGTGCCAGCAGCTACTCCCGGGACAGGGGCTACAATGAGCAGTTCTTC
CASSYSRDRGYNEQFF
>TRBJ1-1|-|-|TRBV28
TGTGCCAGCAGTTTAGTTATCACTGAAGCTTTCTTT
CASSLVITEAFF
>TRBJ2-7|TRBD1|once|TRBV9
TGTGCCAGCAGCTCGCGACAGGGGGCCCTTTACTACGAGCAGTACTTC
CASSSRQGALYYEQYF
>TRBJ2-3|TRBD2|-|TRBV30
TGTGCCTGGAGTGTCGGGACTAGACTGGGAGAGACGCAGTATTTT
CAWSVGTRLGETQYF
>TRBJ2-7|TRBD1|once|TRBV27
TGTGCCAGCAGAATGCTTGGACAGGCTACAAACGAGCAGTACTTC
CASRMLGQATNEQYF
>TRBJ2-1|TRBD2|-|TRBV27
TGTGCCAGCAGTTCCGGACTAGCGGTCGATAATGAGCAGTTCTTC
CASSSGLAVDNEQFF
>TRBJ2-1|-|-|TRBV9
TGTGCCAGCAGTTTCGATGAGGGTAGACAGTTCTTC
CASSFDEGRQFF
>TRBJ1-5|-|medium-sized|TRBV29-1
TGCAGCGTCCGGGACAATTACAATCAGCCCCAGCATTTT
CSVRDNYNQPQHF
>TRBJ2-7|TRBD1|once|TRBV6-5
TGTGCCAGCAGCTCCGAACCGGGACAGGGTGACAAGCAGTACTTC
CASSSEPGQGDKQYF
>TRBJ1-2|-|-|TRBV7-9
TGTGCCAGCAGCTCGACGTTGAGGGGCTACACCTTC
CASSSTLRGYTF
>TRBJ1-5|TRBD1|-|TRBV6-1
TGTGCCAGCAGTTCCGACAGGGGTTATAATCAGCCCCAGCATTTT
CASSSDRGYNQPQHF
>TRBJ2-2|TRBD2|-|TRBV9
TGTGCCAGCAGCGTGACTAGCGGGGGAAGGAACACCGGGGAGCTGTTTTTT
CASSVTSGGRNTGELFF
>TRBJ2-7|TRBD2|-|TRBV28
TGTGCCAGCAGTTCGGGGACTAGCGGGAGGCGCGAGCAGTACTTC
CASSSGTSGRREQYF
>TRBJ2-1|TRBD2|-|TRBV27
TGTGCCAGCAGTTTAAGGTTAGCGGGAGGGGTTGAGCAGTTCTTC
CASSLRLAGGVEQFF
>TRBJ1-3|-|once|TRBV4-1
TGCGCCAGCAGGTTTTGGCCGTTACCCGGAAACACCATATATTTT
CASRFWPLPGNTIYF
>TRBJ2-1|TRBD1|-|TRBV11-3
TGTGCCAGCAGCACCCGGACAGGGAAGGGTGAGCAGTTCTTC
CASSTRTGKGEQFF
>TRBJ1-3|TRBD1|-|TRBV4-2
TGTGCCAGCAGCCAACGGGACAGCTCTGGAAACACCATATATTTT
CASSQRDSSGNTIYF